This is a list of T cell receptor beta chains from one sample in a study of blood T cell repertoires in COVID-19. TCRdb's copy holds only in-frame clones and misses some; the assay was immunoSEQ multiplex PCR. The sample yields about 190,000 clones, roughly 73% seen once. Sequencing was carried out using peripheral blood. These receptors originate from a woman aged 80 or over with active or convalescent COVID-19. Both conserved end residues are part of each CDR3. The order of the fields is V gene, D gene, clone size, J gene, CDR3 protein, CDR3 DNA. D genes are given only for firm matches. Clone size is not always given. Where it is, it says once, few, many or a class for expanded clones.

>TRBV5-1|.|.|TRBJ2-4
CASSLGLREFGNIQYF
TGCGCCAGCAGCTTGGGGTTGAGGGAATTTGGAAACATTCAGTACTTC
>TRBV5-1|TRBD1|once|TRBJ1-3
CASSSTGPHSGNTIYF
TGCGCCAGCAGCTCGACAGGGCCCCACTCTGGAAACACCATATATTTT
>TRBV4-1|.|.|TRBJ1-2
CASSPTGNGGYSYTF
TGCGCCAGCAGCCCCACCGGGAACGGGGGTTATAGCTACACCTTC
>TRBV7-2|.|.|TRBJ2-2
CASNRQDTGELFF
TGTGCCAGCAACCGTCAGGACACCGGGGAGCTGTTTTTT
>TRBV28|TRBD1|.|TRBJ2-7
CASSLGGQTVEQYF
TGTGCCAGCAGTTTAGGGGGACAGACAGTGGAGCAGTACTTC
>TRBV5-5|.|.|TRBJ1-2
CASSFQTGQLNYGYTF
TGTGCCAGCAGCTTTCAAACAGGGCAGCTCAACTATGGCTACACCTTC
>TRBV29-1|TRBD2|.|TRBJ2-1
CSVDRAGSSYNEQFF
TGCAGCGTTGATCGAGCGGGGAGCTCCTACAATGAGCAGTTCTTC
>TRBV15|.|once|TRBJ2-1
CATSDRRGRVNEQFF
TGTGCCACCAGCGATCGGCGGGGACGGGTCAATGAGCAGTTCTTC
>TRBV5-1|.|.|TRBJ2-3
CASSFVRGRTDTQYF
TGCGCCAGCAGCTTCGTACGGGGGAGAACAGATACGCAGTATTTT
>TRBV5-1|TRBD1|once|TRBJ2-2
CASSLDGTGGTGELFF
TGCGCCAGCAGCTTGGACGGGACAGGGGGCACCGGGGAGCTGTTTTTT
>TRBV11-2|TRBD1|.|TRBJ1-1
CASSPRGQGYTEAFF
TGTGCCAGCAGCCCCCGTGGACAGGGATACACTGAAGCTTTCTTT